This TCR beta chain was sequenced in a study of blood T cell repertoires in COVID-19. Study summary: Sources were T cells, B-cell-depleted T cells, or PBMCs; the material itself was cDNA or gDNA.

Here immunoSEQ multiplex PCR was the method, and the copy in TCRdb shows in-frame clones only, minus some. In the table there are 220,000 or so clones, roughly nine tenths of which are singletons. The V gene's germline CDR1 is SGHRS and CDR2 YFSETQ. CDR3 length: 16 residues. After removal of 5 bases from V and 0 bases from J, the junction contained 8 bases not matched to a gene. The rearrangement links TRBV5-1 to TRBJ2-7; TRBD2 aligns across 10 bases. Specimen: PBMCs or T cells enriched from blood (not recorded which). The TCR was taken from a woman between 18 and 29 years old in a cohort exposed to, infected with or recovered from COVID-19 (not recorded which). CDR3 nucleotides: TGCGCCAGCAGTCGGACTAGCGGCGGGAGCTCCTACGAGCAGTACTTC. Translated, it gives CASSRTSGGSSYEQYF. Combining the CDR3 with reference TRBV5-1 and TRBJ2-7 gives the whole variable domain KAGVTQTPRYLIKTRGQQVTLSCSPISGHRSVSWYQQTPGQGLQFLFEYFSETQRNKGNFPGRFSGRQFSNSRSEMNVSTLELGDSALYLCASSRTSGGSSYEQYFGPGTRLTVT.